This entry lists 22 T cell receptor beta chains sequenced from one sample in a study of Ad26.COV2.S vaccination and SARS-CoV-2 variants. Treatment reported: 15 to 20 received Ad26.COV2.S at low or high dose, single or two shots; roughly five received placebo; per-sample allocation not given. Sampling was done on day 63 after the first vaccine or placebo injection. Using immunoSEQ multiplex PCR, the repertoire was profiled, and TCRdb retains in-frame clones only, with some absent. In the table there are 380,000 or so clones, roughly 85% of which are singletons. Here the sequenced sample was peripheral blood, taken in a trial of Ad26.COV2.S vaccine versus placebo. The source of these receptors is a person aged 18-60 years who received the Ad26.COV2.S COVID-19 vaccine or a placebo.

The chain employs TRBV7-9 and TRBJ2-7; D is ambiguous. This CDR3 comprises 12 residues. Germline CDR1 SEHNR, CDR2 FQNEAQ (reference sequence). The V end lost 6 bases, the J end lost 2 bases, and 8 bases lay between the germline ends. CDR3 protein: CASSHLTYEQYF. CDR3 coding DNA: TGTGCCAGCAGTCACCTAACCTACGAGCAGTACTTC.

The chain joins TRBV6-1 to TRBJ1-1; no reliable D call. This CDR3 has 12 amino acids. With 3 bases removed from V and 1 base from J, the gap between germline ends came to 3 bases. Germline V gene data show CDR1 as MNHNS and CDR2 as SASEGT. The CDR3 nucleotides read TGTGCCAGCAGTGACCCGAACACTGAAGCTTTCTTT. Translated: CASSDPNTEAFF.

This clone was detected only a few times. The junction departs from germline at one end; a sequencing error may be responsible. This chain uses TRBV20-1 with TRBJ2-3; D could derive from TRBD1 or TRBD2 (5 bases each). The CDR3 is 11 amino acids. From germline, CDR1 is DFQATT and CDR2 SNEGSKA (reference sequence). CDR3 sequence: CTEGTTDTQYF. The CDR3 bases are TGTACAGAAGGGACCACAGATACGCAGTATTTT.

The chain employs TRBV7-9 and TRBJ2-7, with a possible D match to TRBD1 (5 bases). Deletions cut 5 bases from V and 0 bases from J, with 11 bases between. Per the germline V gene, CDR1 is SEHNR and CDR2 is FQNEAQ (reference sequence). The CDR3 runs 14 residues. CDR3 coding DNA: TGTGCCAGCAGCGGGCAGGGCAGCTCCTACGAGCAGTACTTC. As protein: CASSGQGSSYEQYF.

This clone was seen just once. The chain links TRBV19 to TRBJ2-1; the D is unclear. The CDR3 length is 14 residues. CDR1 is LNHDA and CDR2 is SQIVND in the germline V gene (reference sequence). Trimming cost V 3 bases and J 8 bases, with 14 bases left between them. The CDR3 DNA sequence: TGTGCCAGTAGTATGAGATCGGCCATCGATGAGCAGTTCTTC. Protein product: CASSMRSAIDEQFF.

Written as DNA, the CDR3 is TGTGCCAGCAGCCCCAGGGGCGGGATCAGCACCGGGGAGCTGTTTTTT. Its translation: CASSPRGGISTGELFF. The chain carries TRBV7-6 and TRBJ2-2, with D perhaps matching TRBD1 or TRBD2 (6 bases each). Germline CDR1 is SGHVS and CDR2 is FNYEAQ. Trimming cost V 5 bases and J 4 bases, with 17 bases left between them. The CDR3 totals 16 residues.

The chain uses TRBV30 and TRBJ1-1, with TRBD1 matching over 10 bases. Losses at the gene ends were 2 bases for V and 1 base for J; bases not matched to a gene: 4. Germline-derived CDR1 and CDR2 are GTSNPN and SVGIG (reference sequence). This CDR3 region has 15 residues. CDR3 in DNA: TGTGCCTGGAGTCCCTGGACAGGGGGGAACACTGAAGCTTTCTTT. As protein: CAWSPWTGGNTEAFF.

Only one count was recorded for this clone. The chain carries TRBV27 and TRBJ1-2, with D unclear. Germline V lookup: CDR1 MNHEY, CDR2 SMNVEV (reference sequence). V shed 3 bases and J shed 2 bases, with 10 bases lying between them. The CDR3 is 14 residues long. Here the CDR3 DNA reads TGTGCCAGCAGTTTTGGACCGAGAAACTATGGCTACACCTTC. The encoded protein is CASSFGPRNYGYTF.

The V call is TRBV12-3 or TRBV12-4, the J call TRBJ1-1; D possibly corresponds to TRBD1 (5 bases). The CDR3 has 13 amino acids. Trimming removed 2 bases from V and 1 base from J, with 5 bases in between. The CDR3 is CASSLTGNTEAFF. The DNA of the CDR3 is TGTGCCAGCAGTTTAACAGGGAACACTGAAGCTTTCTTT.

The genes are TRBV6-2 or TRBV6-3 and TRBJ1-6, with 7 bases that match TRBD1. The germline CDR1 and CDR2 sequences are MNHEY and SVGEGT. V shed 5 bases and J 8 bases; nucleotides not matched to a gene: 6. This CDR3 spans 14 amino acids. The CDR3 DNA reads as TGTGCCAGCAGTGGACTAACAGGGGATTCACCCCTCCACTTT. This translates into CASSGLTGDSPLHF.

This chain uses TRBV5-1 with TRBJ1-3; the D is unclear. V was trimmed by 4 bases and J by 8 bases, leaving 13 bases between them. Germline CDR1 is SGHRS and CDR2 is YFSETQ. This CDR3 contains 13 residues. The CDR3: CASSLTVSDTIYF. The DNA of the CDR3 is TGCGCCAGCAGCCTCACCGTGTCGGACACCATATATTTT.

In its sample, this clone was seen a few times. The V call is TRBV3-1 (or the pseudogene TRBV3-2), the J call TRBJ1-1; a possible D gene is TRBD1 (6 bases). The CDR3 length is 15 residues. The germline CDR1 and CDR2 sequences are LGHDT and YNNKEL (reference sequence). The V end lost 0 bases, the J end lost 4 bases, and 12 bases lay between the germline ends. The CDR3 region is CASSQDVGGTTEAFF. CDR3 bases: TGTGCCAGCAGCCAAGATGTAGGGGGAACCACTGAAGCTTTCTTT.

The genes are TRBV3-1 (or the pseudogene TRBV3-2) and TRBJ2-1; 11 bases match TRBD2. The germline CDR1 and CDR2 sequences are LGHDT and YNNKEL (reference sequence). After removal of 4 bases from V and 7 bases from J, the junction contained 12 bases not matched to a gene. The CDR3 contains 17 residues. This CDR3 reads CASSPFTGTSGRNEQFF. The CDR3 DNA reads TGTGCCAGCAGCCCTTTTACCGGGACTAGCGGAAGGAATGAGCAGTTCTTC.

Only a few counts were recorded for this clone. J is TRBJ1-3 and V is TRBV2; unclear D gene. V was pared by 4 bases and J by 4 bases, with 11 bases between. Germline V lookup: CDR1 SNHLY, CDR2 FYNNEI. The CDR3 consists of 14 residues. DNA for the CDR3: TGTGCCAGCAGTGGGGCCTCTCAAGGAAACACCATATATTTT. Translating it yields CASSGASQGNTIYF. Combining the CDR3 with reference TRBV2 and TRBJ1-3 gives the whole variable domain EPEVTQTPSHQVTQMGQEVILRCVPISNHLYFYWYRQILGQKVEFLVSFYNNEISEKSEIFDDQFSVERPDGSNFTLKIRSTKLEDSAMYFCASSGASQGNTIYFGEGSWLTVV.

Comments on this clone: Other DNA sequences of this sample code for an identical CDR3. The genes are TRBV11-3 and TRBJ2-2, with D hard to call. Trimming cost V 1 base and J 0 bases, with 3 bases left between them. The CDR3 totals 14 residues. Germline values: CDR1 SGHNT, CDR2 YENEEA. The CDR3 nucleotides are TGTGCCAGCAGCTTAGGTCCGAACACCGGGGAGCTGTTTTTT. Protein sequence: CASSLGPNTGELFF.

The chain uses TRBV30 and TRBJ2-5, with 8 bases matching TRBD2. V shed 0 bases and J 4 bases; nucleotides not matched to a gene: 4. CDR3 length: 14 amino acids. Looked up from germline, CDR1 is GTSNPN and CDR2 is SVGIG (reference sequence). The CDR3: CAWSVTRGAETQYF. CDR3 sequence (DNA): TGTGCCTGGAGTGTAACGCGGGGGGCAGAGACCCAGTACTTC.

This chain links TRBV3-1 (or the pseudogene TRBV3-2) with TRBJ2-7, with 13 nucleotides matching TRBD2. The germline V gene has CDR1 LGHDT and CDR2 YNNKEL (reference sequence). This CDR3 spans 15 amino acids. V dropped 1 base and J dropped 6; count of bases not matched to a gene: 3. CDR3 region: CASSQATSGRFEQYF. The DNA for the CDR3 is TGTGCCAGCAGCCAAGCGACTAGCGGGAGGTTCGAGCAGTACTTC.

There are a few counts of this clone. The chain couples TRBV29-1 to TRBJ2-2; D is unclear. V was clipped by 2 bases and J by 4 bases, with 5 bases between them. This CDR3 has 12 residues. Germline loops: CDR1 SQVTM, CDR2 ANQGSEA. CDR3 coding DNA: TGCAGCGTTGAACCAGTCACCGGGGAGCTGTTTTTT. It specifies CSVEPVTGELFF.

As regards this clone: One end of the junction is discordant with germline, which a read error may explain. The chain recombines TRBV4-3 with TRBJ1-1; D is unresolved. Germline CDR1 and CDR2: LGHNA and YSLEER. The CDR3 covers 11 residues. As DNA, the CDR3 is TGCGCCAGCAGCCAATCAGGTCTGTGGATCTTT. Protein product: CASSQSGLWIF.

Only one count was recorded for this clone. This sequence joins TRBV5-1 and TRBJ2-3; D possibly corresponds to TRBD2 (6 bases). Germline-derived CDR1 and CDR2 are SGHRS and YFSETQ. The CDR3 covers 16 residues. Trimming took 0 bases from V and 4 from J, leaving 15 bases between them. The CDR3 bases are TGCGCCAGCAGCTTGGCGGTCTGGCGGGGCGCAGATACGCAGTATTTT. Its protein product is CASSLAVWRGADTQYF.

The chain joins TRBV7-9 to TRBJ2-7, with 10 bases matching TRBD1. The CDR3 loop spans 14 amino acids. Germline CDR1 reads SEHNR; CDR2 reads FQNEAQ (reference sequence). The V and J ends lost 5 bases and 4 bases, in that order; junction bases with no gene match: 5. DNA for the CDR3: TGTGCCAGCAGCCCGGACAGGGGGGGGTACGAGCAGTACTTC. Amino acids: CASSPDRGGYEQYF.

V gene TRBV6-5 combines with J gene TRBJ1-1, with 7 bases identical to TRBD1. V lost 6 bases, J lost 9 bases, and 10 bases stayed unmatched. In germline, CDR1 is MNHEY, CDR2 SVGAGI. The CDR3 is made up of 13 amino acids. CDR3 bases: TGTGCCAGCAGGGGACAGACCTTTGGACAAGCTTTCTTT. Translation: CASRGQTFGQAFF.